A single sample is the source of the 10 T cell receptor beta chains below, sequenced in a study of lymphopenia after photon versus proton radiotherapy. Data came from immunoSEQ multiplex PCR; TCRdb stores just in-frame clones and leaves some out. Of 75,000 or so clones in the sample, around four fifths were seen once. This specimen consisted of peripheral blood, obtained from a patient treated with proton-based radiotherapy. All receptors come from a man in his 60s with pancreatic cancer.

V and J are TRBV7-9 and TRBJ2-1; D remains ambiguous. The V end lost 4 bases, the J end lost 7 bases, and 11 bases lay between the germline ends. CDR3 length: 13 residues. In germline, CDR1 is SEHNR, CDR2 FQNEAQ (reference sequence). The CDR3 DNA reads as TGTGCCAGCAGCTCTTCCCTAAGGAATGAGCAGTTCTTC. This codes for CASSSSLRNEQFF. Looking up the rest from reference TRBV7-9 and TRBJ2-1 gives the full variable domain: DTGVSQNPRHKITKRGQNVTFRCDPISEHNRLYWYRQTLGQGPEFLTYFQNEAQLEKSRLLSDRFSAERPKGSFSTLEIQRTEQGDSAMYLCASSSSLRNEQFFGPGTRLTVL.

This chain uses TRBV5-6 with TRBJ2-7; TRBD2 matches 12 bases. The CDR3 contains 15 residues. Germline CDR1 is SGHDT and CDR2 is YYEEEE. J gave up 4 bases and V 0 bases, and 2 bases lay outside the gene matches. CDR3: CASSLDLAGGYEQYF. The CDR3 coding sequence is TGTGCCAGCAGCTTGGACCTAGCGGGAGGGTACGAGCAGTACTTC. The full variable domain, in which reference TRBV5-6 and TRBJ2-7 provide the parts outside the CDR3, is DAGVTQSPTHLIKTRGQQVTLRCSPKSGHDTVSWYQQALGQGPQFIFQYYEEEERQRGNFPDRFSGHQFPNYSSELNVNALLLGDSALYLCASSLDLAGGYEQYFGPGTRLTVT.

This clone was found once. The CDR3: CASSPLEGESAFF. The DNA of the CDR3 is TGTGCCAGCTCACCACTCGAAGGGGAATCGGCTTTCTTT. This chain joins TRBV18 and TRBJ1-1; D possibly corresponds to TRBD1 (5 bases). The CDR3 extends over 13 amino acids. V dropped 1 base and J dropped 11 bases, with 14 bases sitting between them. The V gene's germline CDR1 is KGHSH and CDR2 LQKENI.

The rearrangement links TRBV5-6 to TRBJ2-4; 7 positions agree with TRBD1. Germline assignment: CDR1 SGHDT and CDR2 YYEEEE. The CDR3 runs 14 residues. The V and J ends lost 4 bases and 5 bases, in that order; junction bases with no gene match: 6. DNA for the CDR3: TGTGCCAGCAGCGTATCAGGGGGTCAAAACATTCAGTACTTC. It is translated as CASSVSGGQNIQYF.

This clone has just a few counts. The chain links TRBV9 to TRBJ2-5, with D maybe TRBD2 (7 bases). The CDR3 runs to 16 residues. The V and J ends lost 0 bases and 1 base respectively, with 13 bases between them. Germline CDR1 and CDR2: SGDLS and YYNGEE. CDR3 in amino acids: CASSVEGGVGQETQYF. CDR3 coding DNA: TGTGCCAGCAGCGTAGAAGGGGGGGTCGGCCAAGAGACCCAGTACTTC. The variable domain in full, completed from reference TRBV9 and TRBJ2-5, reads DSGVTQTPKHLITATGQRVTLRCSPRSGDLSVYWYQQSLDQGLQFLIQYYNGEERAKGNILERFSAQQFPDLHSELNLSSLELGDSALYFCASSVEGGVGQETQYFGPGTRLLVL.

The chain links TRBV5-1 to TRBJ2-1, with 9 bases lining up with TRBD2. The J segment lost 6 bases and the V segment lost 0 bases, leaving 4 bases of the junction unmatched. Germline V gene sequence: CDR1 SGHRS, CDR2 YFSETQ. This CDR3 region has 15 residues. The CDR3 bases are TGCGCCAGCAGCTTGGTTTCTAGCGGGATCAATGAGCAGTTCTTC. It is translated as CASSLVSSGINEQFF.

This sequence joins TRBV6-4 and TRBJ1-2; 9 nucleotides match TRBD1. The germline CDR1 and CDR2 sequences are MRHNA and SNTAGT. Trimming removed 5 bases from V and 2 bases from J; junction bases left unmatched: 6. This CDR3 contains 15 residues. CDR3 protein: CASSHGTGPNYGYTF. Written as DNA, the CDR3 is TGTGCCAGCAGTCATGGGACAGGGCCGAACTATGGCTACACCTTC.

The chain recombines TRBV25-1 with TRBJ2-2, with TRBD2 identical over 7 bases. The CDR3 is 15 amino acids. Germline assignment: CDR1 MGHDK and CDR2 SYGVNS. V lost 4 bases, J lost 4 bases, and 6 bases stayed unmatched. CDR3 amino acids: CASSGLAGGTGELFF. CDR3 bases: TGTGCCAGCAGTGGTTTAGCGGGTGGCACCGGGGAGCTGTTTTTT.

V is TRBV6-1 and J is TRBJ1-1; no clear D. Deletions cut 0 bases from V and 8 bases from J, with 13 bases between. Germline V gene data show CDR1 as MNHNS and CDR2 as SASEGT. The CDR3 spans 14 residues. CDR3 DNA: TGTGCCAGCAGTGAAGCAACCGCTCTGGGCGAAGCTTTCTTT. This sequence encodes CASSEATALGEAFF.

V and J are TRBV7-2 and TRBJ2-5; D is unresolved. The germline V gene has CDR1 SGHTA and CDR2 FQGNSA. Deletions cut 5 bases from V and 5 bases from J, with 12 bases between. The CDR3 totals 13 residues. In nucleotides, the CDR3 is TGTGCCAGCAGCCCTTCCATTCGGGAGACCCAGTACTTC. It specifies CASSPSIRETQYF.